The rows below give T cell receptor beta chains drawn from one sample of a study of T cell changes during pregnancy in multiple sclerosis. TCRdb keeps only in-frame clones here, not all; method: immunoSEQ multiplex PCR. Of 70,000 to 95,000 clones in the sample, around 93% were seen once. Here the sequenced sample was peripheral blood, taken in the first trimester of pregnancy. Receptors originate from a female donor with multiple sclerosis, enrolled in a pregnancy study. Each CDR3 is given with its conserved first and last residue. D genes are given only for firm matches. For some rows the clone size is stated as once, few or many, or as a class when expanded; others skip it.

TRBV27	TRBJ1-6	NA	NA	CASSFGSSYNSPLHF	TGTGCCAGCAGTTTTGGGAGCTCCTATAATTCACCCCTCCACTTT
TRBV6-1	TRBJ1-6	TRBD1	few	CASSYGQANSPLHF	TGTGCCAGCAGCTATGGACAGGCCAATTCACCCCTCCACTTT
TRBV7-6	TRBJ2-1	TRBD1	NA	CASSLGSGTGPNEQFF	TGTGCCAGCAGCTTGGGTTCCGGGACAGGTCCGAATGAGCAGTTCTTC
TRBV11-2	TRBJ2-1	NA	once	CASSSQGYNEQFF	TGTGCCAGCAGCTCCCAGGGCTACAATGAGCAGTTCTTC
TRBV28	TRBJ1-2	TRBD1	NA	CASTQKFNRGDYGYTF	TGTGCCAGCACCCAGAAATTTAACAGGGGTGACTATGGCTACACCTTC
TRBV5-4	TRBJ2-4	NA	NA	CASSPGTVLAKNIQYF	TGTGCCAGCAGCCCCGGGACTGTCCTAGCCAAAAACATTCAGTACTTC
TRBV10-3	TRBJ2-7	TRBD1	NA	CAISESRTGVSYEQYF	TGTGCCATCAGTGAGTCGAGGACAGGAGTGTCCTACGAGCAGTACTTC
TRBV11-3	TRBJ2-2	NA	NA	CASSRTGELFF	TGTGCCAGCAGCCGCACCGGGGAGCTGTTTTTT
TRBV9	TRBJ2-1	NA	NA	CASSVGVGEVYNEQFF	TGTGCCAGCAGCGTAGGGGTAGGGGAGGTCTACAATGAGCAGTTCTTC
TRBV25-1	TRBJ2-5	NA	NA	CASSPGSETQYF	TGTGCCAGCAGCCCGGGGTCAGAGACCCAGTACTTC
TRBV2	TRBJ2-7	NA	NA	CASSLGSTRQYF	TGTGCCAGCAGCCTGGGCAGTACGAGGCAGTACTTC
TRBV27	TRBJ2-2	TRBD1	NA	CASSPGQGFGELFF	TGTGCCAGCAGTCCAGGACAGGGGTTCGGGGAGCTGTTTTTT
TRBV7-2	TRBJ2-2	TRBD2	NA	CASSLLAGGGELFF	TGTGCCAGCAGCCTGTTAGCGGGGGGCGGGGAGCTGTTTTTT
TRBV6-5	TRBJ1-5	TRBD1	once	CASSFGQGVNQPQHF	TGTGCCAGCAGTTTCGGACAGGGAGTCAATCAGCCCCAGCATTTT
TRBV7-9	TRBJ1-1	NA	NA	CASSSIILDTQNTEAFF	TGTGCCAGCAGCTCCATAATCCTCGACACGCAAAACACTGAAGCTTTCTTT
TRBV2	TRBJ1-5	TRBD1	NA	CASTYGQGLNQPQHF	TGTGCCAGCACCTATGGACAGGGTTTGAATCAGCCCCAGCATTTT
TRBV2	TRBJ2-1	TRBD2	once	CASRLTSSVTNEQFF	TGTGCCAGCAGGTTGACTAGCTCCGTTACCAATGAGCAGTTCTTC
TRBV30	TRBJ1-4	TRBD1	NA	CAWSPDREIEKLFF	TGTGCCTGGAGTCCGGACAGGGAAATTGAAAAACTGTTTTTT
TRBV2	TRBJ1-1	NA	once	CAGAGQMNTEAFF	TGTGCCGGGGCCGGACAGATGAACACTGAAGCTTTCTTT
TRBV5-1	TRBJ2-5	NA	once	CASTLAGIQETQYF	TGCGCCAGCACCCTCGCGGGTATACAAGAGACCCAGTACTTC
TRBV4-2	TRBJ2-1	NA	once	CASSQWRGYYNEQFF	TGTGCCAGCAGCCAATGGCGGGGTTACTACAATGAGCAGTTCTTC
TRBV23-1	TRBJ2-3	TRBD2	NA	CASSQPGGADTQYF	TGCGCCAGCAGTCAACCCGGGGGGGCGGATACGCAGTATTTT
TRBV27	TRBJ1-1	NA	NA	CASSLGKKAFF	TGTGCCAGCAGTTTGGGCAAGAAAGCTTTCTTT
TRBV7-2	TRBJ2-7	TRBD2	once	CASSLGGGLEIRAYEQYF	TGTGCCAGCAGCTTGGGCGGGGGGTTAGAGATTCGAGCCTACGAGCAGTACTTC
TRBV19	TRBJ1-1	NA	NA	CASSMYPQGSTEAFF	TGTGCCAGTAGTATGTATCCTCAGGGGAGCACTGAAGCTTTCTTT
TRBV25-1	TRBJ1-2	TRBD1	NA	CASRKTGDTNYGYTF	TGTGCCAGCAGAAAGACAGGGGATACTAACTATGGCTACACCTTC
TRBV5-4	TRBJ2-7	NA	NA	CASSDVGGGPLDEQYF	TGTGCCAGCAGTGATGTCGGCGGGGGCCCCCTTGACGAGCAGTACTTC
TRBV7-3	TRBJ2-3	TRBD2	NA	CASSSGLAGDPGTDTQYF	TGTGCCAGCAGCTCCGGACTAGCGGGGGACCCGGGCACAGATACGCAGTATTTT
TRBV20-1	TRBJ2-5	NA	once	CSARDVETQYF	TGCAGTGCTAGAGACGTAGAGACCCAGTACTTC
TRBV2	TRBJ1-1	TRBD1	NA	CASRGQGATEAFF	TGTGCCAGCAGAGGACAGGGGGCAACTGAAGCTTTCTTT
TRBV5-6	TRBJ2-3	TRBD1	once	CASSQPGQLLTDTQYF	TGTGCCAGCAGCCAACCGGGACAGCTACTCACAGATACGCAGTATTTT
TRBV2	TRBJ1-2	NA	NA	CASDREGPSGYTF	TGTGCCAGCGATAGGGAGGGCCCCTCGGGCTACACCTTC
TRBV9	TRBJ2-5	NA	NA	CASSVHHGVGEETQYF	TGTGCCAGCAGCGTTCACCATGGGGTAGGGGAAGAGACCCAGTACTTC
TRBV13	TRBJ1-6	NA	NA	CASSLAPYNSPLHF	TGTGCCAGCAGCTTAGCTCCCTATAATTCACCCCTCCACTTT
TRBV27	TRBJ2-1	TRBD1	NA	CASTHRGPSPLNEQFF	TGTGCCAGCACCCACAGGGGGCCCTCCCCCCTCAATGAGCAGTTCTTC
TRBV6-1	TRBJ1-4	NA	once	CASSELGLNEKLFF	TGTGCCAGCAGTGAACTCGGTCTTAATGAAAAACTGTTTTTT
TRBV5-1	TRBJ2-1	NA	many	CASSSGLSYNEQFF	TGCGCCAGCAGCTCTGGGCTCTCCTACAATGAGCAGTTCTTC
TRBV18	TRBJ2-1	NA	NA	CASSPPQGKGEQFF	TGTGCCAGCTCACCACCACAGGGTAAGGGTGAGCAGTTCTTC
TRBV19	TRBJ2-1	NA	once	CASSMGGGSYNEQFF	TGTGCCAGTAGTATGGGAGGGGGCTCCTACAATGAGCAGTTCTTC
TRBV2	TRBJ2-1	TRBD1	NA	CASTRGQGLNEQFF	TGTGCCAGCACCAGGGGACAGGGTCTCAATGAGCAGTTCTTC
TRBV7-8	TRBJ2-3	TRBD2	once	CASSLLPGLAGATDTQYF	TGTGCCAGCAGCTTGCTTCCGGGACTAGCGGGGGCCACAGATACGCAGTATTTT
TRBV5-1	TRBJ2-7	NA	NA	CASSRKATVLAYEQYF	TGCGCCAGCAGCCGGAAAGCGACAGTCCTAGCCTACGAGCAGTACTTC
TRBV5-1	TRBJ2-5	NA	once	CASSPGLQETQYF	TGCGCCAGCAGCCCGGGACTCCAAGAGACCCAGTACTTC
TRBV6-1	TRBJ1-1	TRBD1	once	CASSRTGVEAFF	TGTGCCAGCAGTCGGACAGGGGTAGAAGCTTTCTTT
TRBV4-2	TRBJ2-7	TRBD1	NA	CASSQESGTGGYEQYF	TGTGCCAGCAGCCAAGAATCCGGGACAGGGGGCTACGAGCAGTACTTC
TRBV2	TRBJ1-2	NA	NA	CASSEADTYPVGGRDGYTF	TGTGCCAGCAGTGAAGCGGATACATACCCCGTGGGGGGGAGGGATGGCTACACCTTC
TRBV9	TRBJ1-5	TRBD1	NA	CASSSGTGVWSNQPQHF	TGTGCCAGCAGTTCTGGGACAGGGGTGTGGAGCAATCAGCCCCAGCATTTT
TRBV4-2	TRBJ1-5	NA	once	CASSHRGSNQPQHF	TGTGCCAGCAGCCACAGGGGTTCCAATCAGCCCCAGCATTTT
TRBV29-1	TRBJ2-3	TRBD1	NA	CSGRQGSSTDTQYF	TGCAGCGGCAGACAGGGATCTAGCACAGATACGCAGTATTTT
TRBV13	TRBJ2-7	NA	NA	CASSLSDEQYF	TGTGCCAGCAGCTTATCCGACGAGCAGTACTTC
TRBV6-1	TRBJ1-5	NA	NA	CASIPMGSNQPQHF	TGTGCCAGCATACCCATGGGCAGTAATCAGCCCCAGCATTTT
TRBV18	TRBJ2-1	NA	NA	CASSPPKSGSSSYNEQFF	TGTGCCAGCTCACCACCGAAGAGCGGGTCGAGCTCCTACAATGAGCAGTTCTTC
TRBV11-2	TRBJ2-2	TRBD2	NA	CASSFQRGGELFF	TGTGCCAGCAGCTTTCAGCGGGGGGGGGAGCTGTTTTTT
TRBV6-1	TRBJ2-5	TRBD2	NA	CASSVPMGGETQYF	TGTGCCAGCAGTGTTCCCATGGGAGGGGAGACCCAGTACTTC